The 13 T cell receptor beta chains listed next were all sequenced from one sample in a study of vaccination and CD4 T cells after COVID-19. Antigens of these TCRs are unknown. Stated treatment: approximately nine-day PBMC culture with coronavirus spike peptide pools or control peptides (ViraFEST assay). Cultured CD4+ T-cell DNA underwent Oncomine TCR Beta short-read sequencing. TCRdb processed the PCR reads anew with MiXCR; each CDR3 protein has one entry. The data contain around 10,000 distinct CDR3 sequences, around 67% of them singletons. The specimen sequenced was CD4+ T cells from blood, cultured in vitro. Receptors were obtained from a human donor who had recovered from COVID-19.

This clonotype has only one observation. This chain connects TRBV7-4 to TRBJ1-5; D remains unclear. V was cut by 1 base and J by 9 bases, with 13 bases left in between. There are 14 residues in the CDR3. Germline V gene lookup returns CDR1 SGHVT and CDR2 SQSDAQ. CDR3 bases: TGTGCCAGCAGCTTAGGACGGGCGGGTTCGCCCCAGCATTTT. Its protein is CASSLGRAGSPQHF.

This clonotype showed up just once. The chain couples TRBV24-1 to TRBJ2-3; the D gene is possibly TRBD1 (5 bases). This CDR3 has 15 residues. From germline, CDR1 is KGHDR and CDR2 SFDVKD. Deletions cut 1 base from V and 3 bases from J, with 10 bases between. CDR3 DNA sequence: TGTGCCACCAGTGATTTAGGTGGGGCGACAGATACGCAGTATTTT. It yields the protein CATSDLGGATDTQYF.

This clonotype appeared a few times. The J gene is TRBJ1-3, the V gene TRBV20-1; the D gene is possibly TRBD1 (5 bases). V lost 5 bases, J lost 2 bases, and 13 bases lay in between. Germline CDR1 reads DFQATT; CDR2 reads SNEGSKA (reference sequence). CDR3 length: 14 residues. CDR3 DNA sequence: TGCAGTGCTGGCGGTGTCAGGGCTGGAAACACCATATATTTT. It specifies CSAGGVRAGNTIYF.

In nucleotides, the CDR3 is TGCGCCAGCACTGCGGGCGGGAGGGCCGGGGAGCTGTTTTTT. Protein: CASTAGGRAGELFF. The chain recombines TRBV10-1 with TRBJ2-2; 9 positions agree with TRBD2. There are 14 residues in the CDR3. The germline CDR1 and CDR2 sequences are WNHNN and SYGVQD (reference sequence). With V trimmed by 7 bases and J by 6 bases, 6 bases remained unmatched.

The genes are TRBV7-2 and TRBJ2-7; D is possibly TRBD2 (5 bases). Germline V gene lookup returns CDR1 SGHTA and CDR2 FQGNSA. The CDR3 loop spans 15 amino acids. V was trimmed by 3 bases and J by 0 bases, leaving 12 bases between them. CDR3 bases: TGTGCCAGCAGCTTTCGCAGAACTAGCTCCTACGAGCAGTACTTC. Encoded protein: CASSFRRTSSYEQYF.

The rearrangement joins TRBV20-1 to TRBJ1-1; the D is unclear. The germline gives CDR1 DFQATT, CDR2 SNEGSKA (reference sequence). V lost 2 bases to trimming and J lost 1 base, with 11 bases between them. The CDR3 has 14 residues. The CDR3 nucleotides read TGCAGTGCTAGATCCTGGACCTCGAACACTGAAGCTTTCTTT. Translating gives CSARSWTSNTEAFF.

This chain joins TRBV20-1 and TRBJ1-5; TRBD1 might be the D (6 bases). Germline assignment: CDR1 DFQATT and CDR2 SNEGSKA (reference sequence). CDR3 length equals 12 residues. V gave up 4 bases and J gave up 5 bases, with 9 bases separating them. The CDR3 nucleotides read TGCAGTGCTATCGCAGGGGATCAGCCCCAGCATTTT. Protein: CSAIAGDQPQHF.

This chain links TRBV7-2 with TRBJ2-7; D may be TRBD1 (6 bases). This CDR3 spans 14 amino acids. Trimming shortened V by 3 bases and J by 1 base, and 10 bases separated the two germline ends. Germline-derived CDR1 and CDR2 are SGHTA and FQGNSA. This chain's CDR3 is CASSFTDRSYEQYF. In nucleotides, the CDR3 is TGTGCCAGCAGCTTCACGGACAGATCCTACGAGCAGTACTTC. Complete variable domain (other parts from reference TRBV7-2 and TRBJ2-7): GAGVSQSPSNKVTEKGKDVELRCDPISGHTALYWYRQSLGQGLEFLIYFQGNSAPDKSGLPSDRFSAERTGGSVSTLTIQRTQQEDSAVYLCASSFTDRSYEQYFGPGTRLTVT.

The rearrangement uses TRBV20-1 and TRBJ1-5; D may be TRBD1 (5 bases). CDR3 size: 13 residues. From germline, CDR1 is DFQATT and CDR2 SNEGSKA (reference sequence). Deletions cut 3 bases from V and 6 bases from J, with 12 bases between. The CDR3 protein is CSASWGGAQPQHF. For the CDR3, the DNA is TGCAGTGCTAGTTGGGGTGGGGCTCAGCCCCAGCATTTT.

V usage is TRBV10-1 and J usage is TRBJ1-1, with D unresolved. The germline gives CDR1 WNHNN, CDR2 SYGVQD (reference sequence). The V end lost 0 bases, the J end lost 6 bases, and 8 bases lay between the germline ends. The CDR3 totals 13 residues. CDR3 in amino acids: CASSESRPAEAFF. CDR3 DNA: TGCGCCAGCAGTGAGTCACGCCCAGCTGAAGCTTTCTTT.

By sample fraction, this clonotype is large. The chain is built from TRBV20-1 and TRBJ1-5; weak D call: TRBD1 (5 bases). The germline gives CDR1 DFQATT, CDR2 SNEGSKA (reference sequence). V lost 5 bases to trimming and J lost 4 bases, with 12 bases between them. This CDR3 has 13 residues. The CDR3 bases are TGCAGTGCTGGGGGTTGGCTAAATCAGCCCCAGCATTTT. As protein: CSAGGWLNQPQHF.

The V and J genes are TRBV5-1 and TRBJ2-5, with D uncertain. Germline CDR1 reads SGHRS; CDR2 reads YFSETQ. This CDR3 has 15 amino acids. Trimming took 2 bases from V and 5 from J, leaving 16 bases between them. CDR3 nucleotide sequence: TGCGCCAGCAGCTTAGGACGGCACTCTGGGGAGACCCAGTACTTC. Its translation: CASSLGRHSGETQYF.

The chain is built from TRBV6-2 or TRBV6-3 and TRBJ1-1; a weak D match, TRBD1 (5 bases). Trimming removed 2 bases from V and 1 base from J, with 14 bases in between. CDR1 MNHEY and CDR2 SVGEGT come from the germline V gene. This CDR3 has 16 amino acids. DNA for the CDR3: TGTGCCAGCAGTTACGTATTCGGGCAGGGGAACACTGAAGCTTTCTTT. It codes for CASSYVFGQGNTEAFF.